The 21 T cell receptor beta chains given below trace back to one sample, sequenced in a study of shared clonotypes between healthy human individuals. Using immunoSEQ multiplex PCR, the repertoire was profiled, and TCRdb retains in-frame clones only, with some absent. The sample holds some 2 million clones, 85% to 95% seen once. The source material was naive CD4+ T cells sorted from blood. Subset noted: CD45RA+ positively selected. Source of these receptors: a man aged 18 to 30 in good health.

V gene TRBV7-9 combines with J gene TRBJ1-6, with D perhaps matching TRBD1 (5 bases). The V end lost 5 bases, the J end lost 9 bases, and 23 bases lay between the germline ends. Per the germline V gene, CDR1 is SEHNR and CDR2 is FQNEAQ (reference sequence). This CDR3 is built from 17 residues. CDR3 residues: CASSLSREAKGASPLHF. The CDR3, as DNA: TGTGCCAGCAGCCTATCCCGGGAGGCCAAAGGGGCTTCACCCCTCCACTTT.

The chain joins TRBV18 to TRBJ1-2, with TRBD1 matching 9 bases. Germline assignment: CDR1 KGHSH and CDR2 LQKENI. Trimming took 6 bases from V and 7 from J; bases not matched to a gene: 9. The length of the CDR3 is 14 residues. The CDR3 DNA follows: TGTGCCAGCTCGCCGACAGGGGGTATAGTTGGCTACACCTTC. Translating it yields CASSPTGGIVGYTF.

As DNA, the CDR3 is TGTGCCAGCAGTGCCAACAGGAATGAAAAACTGTTTTTT. This sequence encodes CASSANRNEKLFF. The V call is TRBV28, the J call TRBJ1-4; a possible D gene is TRBD1 (5 bases). Trimming took off 5 bases at V and 5 bases at J, with 9 bases between the two ends. Germline CDR1 MDHEN, CDR2 SYDVKM. The CDR3 is made up of 13 amino acids. Supplemented by reference TRBV28 and TRBJ1-4, the full variable domain reads DVKVTQSSRYLVKRTGEKVFLECVQDMDHENMFWYRQDPGLGLRLIYFSYDVKMKEKGDIPEGYSVSREKKERFSLILESASTNQTSMYLCASSANRNEKLFFGSGTQLSVL.

The DNA of the CDR3 is TGTGCCATCAACACTGACGGGGGCCAAGAGACCCAGTACTTC. This translates into CAINTDGGQETQYF. The gene calls are TRBV10-3 and TRBJ2-5; perhaps TRBD2 as D (6 bases). V lost 7 bases and J 1 base, leaving 13 bases between the germline ends. The germline CDR1 and CDR2 sequences are ENHRY and SYGVKD. The CDR3 runs 14 residues.

The gene calls are TRBV25-1 and TRBJ2-7; 8 bases match TRBD1. CDR3 size: 15 residues. The V gene end was trimmed by 1 base and the J gene end by 4 bases; junction bases not matched to a gene: 6. CDR1 MGHDK and CDR2 SYGVNS come from the germline V gene. CDR3 residues: CASSESRDRTYEQYF. For the CDR3, the DNA is TGTGCCAGCAGTGAATCTCGGGACAGGACTTACGAGCAGTACTTC.

The chain recombines TRBV7-9 with TRBJ1-2; 7 nucleotides align to TRBD1. Unmatched junction bases numbered 14, after V lost 5 bases and J lost 5 bases. The CDR3 is 16 amino acids. Germline loops: CDR1 SEHNR, CDR2 FQNEAQ (reference sequence). The CDR3 reads CASSPRDSSSRYGYTF. The DNA for the CDR3 is TGTGCCAGCAGCCCCCGGGACAGCTCGTCTCGGTATGGCTACACCTTC.

V usage is TRBV7-2 and J usage is TRBJ2-7; 9 nucleotides match TRBD2. The junction had 7 bases not matched to a gene; V was cut back by 3 bases and J by 4 bases. CDR1 is SGHTA and CDR2 is FQGNSA in the germline V gene. The CDR3 covers 15 residues. This CDR3 reads CASSFQAGGGYEQYF. The CDR3 coding sequence is TGTGCCAGCAGCTTTCAGGCGGGAGGGGGTTACGAGCAGTACTTC.

The chain employs TRBV7-8 and TRBJ2-3; D gene ambiguous. The germline gives CDR1 SGHVS, CDR2 FQNEAQ. CDR3 length: 12 amino acids. V was clipped by 4 bases and J by 13 bases, with 15 bases between them. CDR3 loop: CASSSSVGYEYF. The CDR3 DNA reads as TGTGCCAGCAGCTCGAGCGTCGGCTATGAGTATTTT.

The chain recombines TRBV19 with TRBJ2-5; D is unclear. There are 11 residues in the CDR3. Trimming removed 8 bases from V and 4 bases from J, with 8 bases in between. Germline CDR1 LNHDA, CDR2 SQIVND (reference sequence). CDR3 nucleotides: TGTGCCAGTCAAAATGGAGAGACCCAGTACTTC. This encodes CASQNGETQYF.

The J gene is TRBJ2-7, the V gene TRBV30, with a weak D call TRBD2 (5 bases). V was trimmed by 4 bases and J by 5 bases, leaving 12 bases between them. The germline gives CDR1 GTSNPN, CDR2 SVGIG (reference sequence). The CDR3 contains 12 residues. The CDR3 DNA reads TGTGCCTGGACCGGGGATTCCCACGAGCAGTACTTC. Its translation: CAWTGDSHEQYF.

The chain is built from TRBV5-4 and TRBJ2-3, with D perhaps TRBD2 (5 bases). The CDR3 runs 16 residues. Trimming took off 2 bases at V and 3 bases at J, with 16 bases between the two ends. Germline V gene sequence: CDR1 SGHNT, CDR2 YYREEE (reference sequence). The CDR3 spells CASSFEGRVGTDTQYF. The CDR3 DNA sequence: TGTGCCAGCAGCTTCGAAGGGCGGGTTGGGACAGATACGCAGTATTTT.

The chain is built from TRBV5-1 and TRBJ1-3; a possible D gene is TRBD1 (6 bases). This CDR3 has 15 amino acids. V shed 4 bases and J shed 0 bases, with 11 bases lying between them. Germline V gives CDR1 SGHRS, CDR2 YFSETQ. The CDR3 DNA follows: TGCGCCAGCAGCACGACAGGAGGCTCTGGAAACACCATATATTTT. Translated: CASSTTGGSGNTIYF.

V is TRBV6-5 and J is TRBJ1-2, with TRBD1 matching over 12 bases. Germline lookup yields CDR1 MNHEY and CDR2 SVGAGI. J lost 8 bases, V lost 6 bases, and 7 bases had no gene match. CDR3 length equals 14 residues. The DNA for the CDR3 is TGTGCCAGCAGGTCTTCCGGGACAGGGGGCGGCTACACCTTC. Translated, it gives CASRSSGTGGGYTF.

The V and J genes are TRBV27 and TRBJ2-3; the D is unclear. The germline V and J ends were trimmed by 6 bases and 2 bases, with 12 bases remaining between them. CDR1 is MNHEY and CDR2 is SMNVEV in the germline V gene (reference sequence). CDR3 size: 14 residues. Here the CDR3 reads CASSNPPNTDTQYF. In nucleotides, the CDR3 is TGTGCCAGCAGCAATCCACCAAACACAGATACGCAGTATTTT.

The chain joins TRBV7-2 to TRBJ2-2; D is undetermined. Between the trimmed V and J ends, which lost 2 bases and 3 bases, there was a span of 10 bases. Germline loops: CDR1 SGHTA, CDR2 FQGNSA. The CDR3 has 15 amino acids. In DNA, the CDR3 is TGTGCCAGCAGCTTATTCACTCATTACACCGGGGAGCTGTTTTTT. Amino acids: CASSLFTHYTGELFF.

The rearrangement uses TRBV5-6 and TRBJ2-5, with 13 bases lining up with TRBD2. This CDR3 region has 15 residues. Looked up from germline, CDR1 is SGHDT and CDR2 is YYEEEE. The V gene end was trimmed by 5 bases and the J gene end by 5 bases; junction bases not matched to a gene: 6. The CDR3: CASRTSGGAMETQYF. CDR3 coding DNA: TGTGCCAGCAGAACTAGCGGGGGGGCCATGGAGACCCAGTACTTC.

The chain recombines TRBV7-3 with TRBJ2-3; D is possibly TRBD1 (5 bases). CDR1 is SGHTA, CDR2 FQGTGA, per germline. Trimming pared 2 bases from V and 4 bases from J, leaving 13 bases between. The CDR3 sequence is 15 residues long. In nucleotides, the CDR3 is TGTGCCAGCAGCTTACAGGGCCTATGGGCAGATACGCAGTATTTT. Protein: CASSLQGLWADTQYF.

The chain employs TRBV25-1 and TRBJ2-1; 7 bases are a match to TRBD2. V shed 3 bases, J shed 0 bases, and the junction held 5 bases outside the gene matches. The CDR3 loop spans 16 amino acids. Per germline, CDR1 MGHDK and CDR2 SYGVNS. CDR3 in amino acids: CASSDLGGRSYNEQFF. The CDR3 coding sequence is TGTGCCAGCAGTGATCTGGGAGGGCGCTCCTACAATGAGCAGTTCTTC.

The J gene is TRBJ2-7, the V gene TRBV7-2; possible D gene TRBD2, 5 bases. Germline values: CDR1 SGHTA, CDR2 FQGNSA. The CDR3 spans 14 residues. V was shortened by 5 bases and J by 2 bases, with 13 bases between the two germline ends. As DNA, the CDR3 is TGTGCCAGCAGCCCCGGACTCCTCGCCTACGAGCAGTACTTC. This encodes CASSPGLLAYEQYF.

Remarks on this clone: This same CDR3 is encoded by further DNA sequences in the sample. The rearrangement links TRBV5-1 to TRBJ2-7; D might be TRBD1 (5 bases). This CDR3 is built from 14 residues. CDR1 is SGHRS and CDR2 is YFSETQ in the germline V gene. V lost 2 bases, J lost 0 bases, and 9 bases lay in between. In DNA form, the CDR3 reads TGCGCCAGCAGCTTTCCGGACAACTCCTACGAGCAGTACTTC. Translation gives CASSFPDNSYEQYF.

The V call is TRBV7-6, the J call TRBJ1-2; tentatively, D is TRBD1 (6 bases). CDR3 length: 13 residues. Germline assignment: CDR1 SGHVS and CDR2 FNYEAQ. The ends were cut back, 6 bases at V and 2 bases at J, with 10 bases in the middle. DNA for the CDR3: TGTGCCAGCAGTCGGGACAAGAACTATGGCTACACCTTC. Translation: CASSRDKNYGYTF.